Below are 30 T cell receptor beta chains sequenced from a single sample in a study of blood T cells in healthy people across ages (dated by TCRdb to between 2014 and 2016). Library preparation was by 5' RACE. Sequencing relied on an Illumina HiSeq 2500. The second PCR ran for about 6 to 11 cycles and used a J-beta primer mix along with a sample-barcoded 5' primer. TCRdb reanalyzed the raw reads on its own, using fastp at Q25 for trimming and MiXCR for clone calling, and kept in-frame beta chains. Rows with one shared CDR3 protein collapse into an entry with the most common genes and DNA. Within this sample are hundreds of thousands of distinct CDR3 sequences, with approximately 25% of them counted one time only. The ten top clones hold around 9.2% of the sample. This sample also appeared in a second study, on T cells of mothers and their children.

Specimen: blood. Source of these receptors: a boy aged 10-17 years in good health.

J is TRBJ2-5 and V is TRBV4-3, with D perhaps given as TRBD1 or TRBD2 (6 bases each). The end of the DNA is better explained by TRBJ2-7, so the J call may be wrong. The CDR3 extends over 15 amino acids. The germline V gene encodes CDR1 LGHNA and CDR2 YSLEER. CDR3 sequence (DNA): TGCGCCAGCAGCCAAGCCCACGGGGGCATCTACGAGCAGTACTTC. Translated: CASSQAHGGIYEQYF.

There are a few counts of this clonotype. The chain carries TRBV27 and TRBJ2-1; 8 positions agree with TRBD2. This CDR3 has 16 amino acids. CDR1 and CDR2 from the germline V gene are MNHEY and SMNVEV (reference sequence). The V and J ends lost 2 bases and 5 bases, in that order; junction bases with no gene match: 8. The CDR3 loop is CASSLVPGGLNNEQFF. The CDR3, as DNA: TGTGCCAGCAGTTTAGTGCCGGGAGGGCTAAACAATGAGCAGTTCTTC.

This rearrangement joins TRBV20-1 to TRBJ2-4; D is perhaps TRBD1 (6 bases). The length of the CDR3 is 15 residues. V lost 6 bases, J lost 11 bases, and 26 bases lay in between. The germline CDR1 and CDR2 sequences are DFQATT and SNEGSKA (reference sequence). CDR3 protein: CSARMSGDLETFQYF. CDR3 bases: TGCAGTGCGAGGATGTCAGGGGACCTCGAAACCTTTCAGTACTTC.

The chain recombines TRBV29-1 with TRBJ2-2; D may be TRBD1 (6 bases). The CDR3 covers 12 residues. Germline V gene lookup returns CDR1 SQVTM and CDR2 ANQGSEA. Trimming removed 7 bases from V and 6 bases from J, with 12 bases in between. The CDR3 nucleotides are TGCAGCGCCGAGAGGGGGTCCGGGGAGCTGTTTTTT. Protein sequence: CSAERGSGELFF.

This CDR3 is CATSRAASTYNEQFF. CDR3 DNA sequence: TGTGCCACCAGCAGAGCGGCTAGCACTTACAATGAGCAGTTCTTC. The chain has TRBV15 and TRBJ2-1, with D possibly matching TRBD2 (5 bases). CDR1 and CDR2 (germline): LNHNV, YYDKDF (reference sequence). Trimming took off 1 base at V and 4 bases at J, with 11 bases between the two ends. The CDR3 runs to 15 residues.

This clonotype was recorded a few times. The rearrangement links TRBV5-6 to TRBJ1-2; no definite D call. The V gene lost 2 bases and the J gene lost 4 bases, with 12 bases spanning the gap. Germline V gene lookup returns CDR1 SGHDT and CDR2 YYEEEE. This CDR3 contains 14 residues. The DNA of the CDR3 is TGTGCCAGCAGCTTCCGGACGCCTGTCTATGGCTACACCTTC. The encoded protein is CASSFRTPVYGYTF.

The V gene is TRBV19, the J gene TRBJ2-5, with 13 bases that match TRBD2. The closer fit of TRBJ2-1 to the DNA end suggests the J call may be wrong. The CDR3 is 15 residues long. CDR1 is LNHDA and CDR2 is SQIVND in the germline V gene (reference sequence). Written as DNA, the CDR3 is TGTGCCAGTAGCCTGACTAGCGGGAGGCAGAATGAGCAGTTCTTC. The encoded protein is CASSLTSGRQNEQFF.

Of note for this clonotype: This clone may be a read error of a much larger clone one base away. The CDR3 bases are TGCGCCAGCAGCACCTCGACAGGGTCAGCCTACGGGCAGTACTTC. This codes for CASSTSTGSAYGQYF. The V and J genes are TRBV5-1 and TRBJ2-5; 7 nucleotides agree with TRBD1. Germline V gene data show CDR1 as SGHRS and CDR2 as YFSETQ. This CDR3 spans 15 amino acids. V gave up 4 bases and J gave up 11 bases; unmatched junction bases: 17.

This clonotype appeared a few times. The chain has TRBV9 and TRBJ2-7, with 9 nucleotides matching TRBD1. The CDR3 is 13 residues long. CDR1 and CDR2 (germline): SGDLS, YYNGEE. Trimming at V came to 0 bases and at J to 6 bases, leaving 1 base not matched to a gene. Written as DNA, the CDR3 is TGTGCCAGCAGCGTAGAGGACAGGGGCGAGCAGTACTTC. It encodes CASSVEDRGEQYF.

In regard to this clonotype: One end of the junction varies from germline; a read error may be responsible. The CDR3 is CAGSFGQGAYGYTF. The DNA of the CDR3 is TGTGCCGGCAGTTTTGGGCAGGGGGCCTATGGCTACACCTTC. The chain has TRBV12-3 or TRBV12-4 and TRBJ1-2, with 8 nucleotides matching TRBD1. The CDR3 covers 14 residues.

The CDR3 here is CASSPDWGAKNIQYF. The DNA for the CDR3 is TGCGCCAGCAGCCCCGACTGGGGAGCCAAAAACATTCAGTACTTC. The rearrangement joins TRBV5-1 to TRBJ2-4, with no clear D. CDR1 is SGHRS, CDR2 YFSETQ, per germline. The CDR3 sequence is 15 residues long. Deletions cut 4 bases from V and 0 bases from J, with 11 bases between.

This sequence joins TRBV7-2 and TRBJ2-7; 7 bases agree with TRBD2. The junction had 9 bases not matched to a gene; V was cut back by 5 bases and J by 5 bases. Looked up from germline, CDR1 is SGHTA and CDR2 is FQGNSA. The length of the CDR3 is 14 residues. In nucleotides, the CDR3 is TGTGCCAGCAGCCATCAGCGGGGAGCGCACGAGCAGTACTTC. Translated: CASSHQRGAHEQYF.

The rearrangement links TRBV5-1 to TRBJ2-7; D may be TRBD2 (5 bases). The germline gives CDR1 SGHRS, CDR2 YFSETQ. The CDR3 has 16 amino acids. Deletions cut 6 bases from V and 4 bases from J, with 23 bases between. The CDR3: CASKLGERDRWYEQYF. The DNA for the CDR3 is TGCGCCAGCAAGTTAGGCGAACGGGATCGCTGGTACGAGCAGTACTTC.

The V call is TRBV4-1, the J call TRBJ2-5; 7 positions match TRBD1. The DNA end is a closer match to TRBJ2-7, so the J assignment may be wrong. Germline-derived CDR1 and CDR2 are MGHRA and YSYEKL. The CDR3 extends over 19 amino acids. CDR3 amino acids: CASSQDKNLGQHISYEQYF. The CDR3 DNA reads as TGCGCCAGCAGCCAAGATAAGAACCTGGGACAGCATATCTCCTACGAGCAGTACTTC.

This clonotype was found a few times. The V and J genes are TRBV14 and TRBJ2-3; D gene unclear. The CDR3 length is 14 residues. The germline V and J ends were trimmed by 0 bases and 1 base, with 5 bases remaining between them. In germline, CDR1 is SGHDN, CDR2 FVKESK. CDR3 nucleotides: TGTGCCAGCAGCCAAGATTTCGGCACAGATACGCAGTATTTT. Translating gives CASSQDFGTDTQYF.

The rearrangement joins TRBV4-3 to TRBJ2-2, with D possibly matching TRBD2 (6 bases). CDR1 is LGHNA and CDR2 is YSLEER in the germline V gene. The length of the CDR3 is 14 residues. Deletions cut 2 bases from V and 8 bases from J, with 12 bases between. The CDR3 DNA follows: TGCGCCAGCAGCCAAATAGGAGGGGAGGGGGAGCTGTTTTTT. It encodes CASSQIGGEGELFF.

This clonotype was counted a few times. An end of the junction does not agree with germline; a read error may underlie this. J is TRBJ2-7 and V is TRBV7-3; D could derive from TRBD1 or TRBD2 (5 bases each). In germline, CDR1 is SGHTA, CDR2 FQGTGA. There are 13 residues in the CDR3. CDR3 in DNA: TGTGCCAGCAGCTCGGGGACCACCTACGAGCAGTGCTTC. As protein: CASSSGTTYEQCF.

This clonotype came up many times. V and J are TRBV28 and TRBJ2-4; D remains ambiguous. This CDR3 contains 13 residues. V gave up 3 bases and J gave up 1 base, with 4 bases separating them. CDR1 is MDHEN, CDR2 SYDVKM, per germline. The CDR3 loop is CASSLGAKNIQYF. The CDR3 DNA follows: TGTGCCAGCAGTTTGGGGGCCAAAAACATTCAGTACTTC.

The chain uses TRBV5-1 and TRBJ2-5; D perhaps matches TRBD1 (5 bases). The J call may be wrong; the DNA end is better matched by TRBJ2-7. Germline V lookup: CDR1 SGHRS, CDR2 YFSETQ. The CDR3 spans 12 residues. CDR3 nucleotides: TGCGCCAGCAGAGAAGGGGCCTACGAGCAGTACTTC. This encodes CASREGAYEQYF.

This sequence joins TRBV15 and TRBJ1-1; D not resolved. Germline V gene lookup returns CDR1 LNHNV and CDR2 YYDKDF (reference sequence). The CDR3 contains 12 residues. Trimming took 11 bases from V and 2 from J, leaving 12 bases between them. The CDR3 nucleotides are TGTGCCTCGGCGACGGTAAACACTGAAGCTTTCTTT. It codes for CASATVNTEAFF.

This clonotype was found a few times. The J gene is TRBJ2-5, the V gene TRBV4-1, with D maybe TRBD1 (5 bases). The J call may not be correct, given that the DNA end is closer to TRBJ2-1. Germline V gene data show CDR1 as MGHRA and CDR2 as YSYEKL. This CDR3 is 14 amino acids long. CDR3 DNA: TGCGCCAGCTCCTGGACACCGACCTACAATGAGCAGTTCTTC. Its translation: CASSWTPTYNEQFF.

The rearrangement joins TRBV6-2 or TRBV6-3 to TRBJ2-5; 7 nucleotides align to TRBD1. The length of the CDR3 is 13 residues. J gave up 4 bases and V 6 bases, and 5 bases lay outside the gene matches. Germline V gives CDR1 MNHEY, CDR2 SVGEGT. CDR3 in amino acids: CASRDRVIETQYF. CDR3 coding DNA: TGTGCCAGCAGAGACAGGGTCATAGAGACCCAGTACTTC.

V and J are TRBV7-2 and TRBJ2-1, with a tentative D call TRBD1 (6 bases). The ends were cut back, 7 bases at V and 5 bases at J, with 18 bases in the middle. The CDR3 loop spans 15 amino acids. From germline, CDR1 is SGHTA and CDR2 FQGNSA. The CDR3 DNA reads as TGTGCCAGCATCCTCCAACCAGGGGCTAACAATGAGCAGTTCTTC. It encodes CASILQPGANNEQFF.

This rearrangement joins TRBV20-1 to TRBJ2-3; D is tentatively TRBD1 or TRBD2 (6 bases each). Germline CDR1 is DFQATT and CDR2 is SNEGSKA (reference sequence). The V end lost 3 bases, the J end lost 3 bases, and 16 bases lay between the germline ends. The CDR3 runs to 15 residues. The CDR3 sequence is CSASPRGLGTDTQYF. The CDR3 coding sequence is TGCAGTGCTAGTCCTCGGGGGCTGGGAACAGATACGCAGTATTTT.

This clonotype was seen ten or more times. The V call is TRBV18, the J call TRBJ1-1; maybe TRBD1 (5 bases). The CDR3 totals 16 residues. Per the germline V gene, CDR1 is KGHSH and CDR2 is LQKENI. V gave up 3 bases and J gave up 3 bases, with 17 bases separating them. As DNA, the CDR3 is TGTGCCAGCTCACCCAGACAGCAGGGAGTCGACACTGAAGCTTTCTTT. It yields the protein CASSPRQQGVDTEAFF.

This clonotype has just a few counts. The J gene is TRBJ2-5, the V gene TRBV5-1, with TRBD1 matching 8 bases. The J call is in doubt because the DNA end fits TRBJ2-1 better. CDR3 size: 13 residues. Germline V gene lookup returns CDR1 SGHRS and CDR2 YFSETQ. CDR3 DNA sequence: TGCGCCAGCAGCACAGGACAGGGTTTGGAGCAGTTCTTC. As protein: CASSTGQGLEQFF.

This clonotype occurred a few times. The CDR3 sequence is CASSEGAPELFF. In nucleotides, the CDR3 is TGTGCCAGCAGTGAAGGCGCGCCGGAGCTGTTTTTT. The chain links TRBV2 to TRBJ2-2; no firm D call. The CDR3 contains 12 residues. Germline V gene sequence: CDR1 SNHLY, CDR2 FYNNEI. The V end was cut by 1 base, the J end by 10 bases, with 7 bases between.

Only a few counts were recorded for this clonotype. This chain links TRBV7-9 with TRBJ2-7; 9 bases are a match to TRBD2. Germline V lookup: CDR1 SEHNR, CDR2 FQNEAQ (reference sequence). This CDR3 is built from 15 residues. V dropped 2 bases and J dropped 4; count of bases not matched to a gene: 6. Here the CDR3 reads CASSLFGGGVYEQYF. DNA for the CDR3: TGTGCCAGCAGCTTATTTGGCGGGGGGGTTTACGAGCAGTACTTC.

The rearrangement joins TRBV6-6 to TRBJ2-7, with 7 bases identical to TRBD1. The CDR3 is 14 amino acids. After removal of 7 bases from V and 7 bases from J, the junction contained 13 bases not matched to a gene. Germline lookup yields CDR1 MNHNY and CDR2 SVGAGI (reference sequence). The CDR3 sequence: CASIGTVLLSEQYF. The CDR3 DNA follows: TGTGCCAGCATCGGGACAGTCCTCCTGAGTGAGCAGTACTTC.

This clonotype turned up a few times. The rearrangement joins TRBV4-3 to TRBJ2-1; D gene uncertain. The J call may be in error: the DNA end matches TRBJ2-5 better. The CDR3 loop spans 15 amino acids. The germline CDR1 and CDR2 sequences are LGHNA and YSLEER. The DNA for the CDR3 is TGCGCCAGCAGCCAAGATACTGCACTTCAAGAGACCCAGTACTTC. Amino acids: CASSQDTALQETQYF.